One and the same sample provided the 4 T cell receptor beta chains below, sequenced in a study of blood T cell repertoires in COVID-19. Some clones are missing from TCRdb's copy, which holds only in-frame ones; the method was immunoSEQ multiplex PCR. The table records about 300,000 clones, 70% to 90% of them present only once. The source material was peripheral blood. All receptors come from a woman between 45 and 60 years old with COVID-19, enrolled during active disease.

The chain has TRBV30 and TRBJ2-3; the match to TRBD2 covers 8 bases. The ends lost 2 bases at V and 5 bases at J; junction bases unmatched: 6. The CDR3 is 14 residues long. Germline values: CDR1 GTSNPN, CDR2 SVGIG (reference sequence). This CDR3 reads CAWSLLADQDTQYF. The CDR3 DNA reads as TGTGCCTGGAGTTTACTAGCGGATCAAGATACGCAGTATTTT.

The genes are TRBV7-9 and TRBJ1-2; D is uncertain. V lost 6 bases, J lost 7 bases, and 12 bases lay in between. CDR3 length equals 12 residues. The germline CDR1 and CDR2 sequences are SEHNR and FQNEAQ (reference sequence). This chain's CDR3 is CASRAGARGYTF. The CDR3 DNA is TGTGCCAGCAGAGCGGGAGCCCGTGGCTACACCTTC.

The V call is TRBV24-1, the J call TRBJ2-2; TRBD1 aligns across 8 bases. There are 19 residues in the CDR3. Germline values: CDR1 KGHDR, CDR2 SFDVKD. Trimming cost V 5 bases and J 7 bases; bases outside gene matches: 20. CDR3 bases: TGTGCCACCAGTGGTCCGGGACAGGCGCTCTCTTCTGGAATCGGGGAGCTGTTTTTT. Translation gives CATSGPGQALSSGIGELFF.

The genes are TRBV10-3 and TRBJ2-7; 8 bases are shared with TRBD2. This CDR3 contains 14 residues. Germline CDR1 ENHRY, CDR2 SYGVKD. The trim removed 4 bases at V and 5 bases at J, leaving 7 bases unmatched. The CDR3, as DNA: TGTGCCATCAGTGGCGGGACTAGGTCCCACGAGCAGTACTTC. It yields the protein CAISGGTRSHEQYF.